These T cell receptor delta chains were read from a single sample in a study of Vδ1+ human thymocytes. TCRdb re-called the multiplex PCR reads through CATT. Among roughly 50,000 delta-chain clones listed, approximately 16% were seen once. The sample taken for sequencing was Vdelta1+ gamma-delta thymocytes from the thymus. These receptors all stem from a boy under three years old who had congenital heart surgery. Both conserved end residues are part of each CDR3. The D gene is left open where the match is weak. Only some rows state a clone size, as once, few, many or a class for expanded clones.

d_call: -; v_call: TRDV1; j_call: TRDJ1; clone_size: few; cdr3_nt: TGTGCTCTTGGGGAACCAAATTCCCCGGGCGGTTACACCGATAAACTCATCTTT; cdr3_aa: CALGEPNSPGGYTDKLIF
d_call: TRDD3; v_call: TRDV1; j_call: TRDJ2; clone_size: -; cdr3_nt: TGTGCTCTTGGGGAACCCAGGCTGGGGGATAAGAATAGGAGGACAGCACAACTCTTCTTT; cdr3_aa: CALGEPRLGDKNRRTAQLFF
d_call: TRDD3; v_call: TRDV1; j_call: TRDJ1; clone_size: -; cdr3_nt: TGTGCTCTTGGGAACGAGAGTACTGGGGGACCCGATAAACTCATCTTT; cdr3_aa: CALGNESTGGPDKLIF
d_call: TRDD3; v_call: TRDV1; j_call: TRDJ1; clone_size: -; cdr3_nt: TGTGCTCTTGGGGACAGACCCTGGGGGATGGTCGTTTACACCGATAAACTCATCTTT; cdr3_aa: CALGDRPWGMVVYTDKLIF
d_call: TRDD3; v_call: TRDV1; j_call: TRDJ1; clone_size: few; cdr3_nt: TGTGCTCTTGGGGAACGGTCTGCTACACTGGGGGATACGGATAAACTCATCTTT; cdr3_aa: CALGERSATLGDTDKLIF
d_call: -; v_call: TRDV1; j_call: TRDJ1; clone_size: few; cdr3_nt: TGTGCTCTTGGGAAGGGAGGGGTACTGGACACCGATAAACTCATCTTT; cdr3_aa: CALGKGGVLDTDKLIF
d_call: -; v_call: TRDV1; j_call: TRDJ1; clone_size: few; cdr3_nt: TGTGCTCTTGGGGAACTAGCCAGGTCGATTTTGGGGACCGATAAACTCATCTTT; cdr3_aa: CALGELARSILGTDKLIF
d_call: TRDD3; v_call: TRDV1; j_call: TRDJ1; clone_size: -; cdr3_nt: TGTGCTCTTGGGGTCTATTGTCTGGGGGATACGGGCACCGATAAACTCATCTTT; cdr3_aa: CALGVYCLGDTGTDKLIF
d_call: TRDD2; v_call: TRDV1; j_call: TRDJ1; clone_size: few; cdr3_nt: TGTGCTCTTGGGGAGTTTCCTACGGTCGGGGTGCCCGATAAACTCATCTTT; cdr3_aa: CALGEFPTVGVPDKLIF
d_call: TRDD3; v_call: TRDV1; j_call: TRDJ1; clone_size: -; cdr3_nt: TGTGCTCTGACCCCCCCCCACCCCAACTACGCGTACTGGGGGATCGATAAACTCATCTTT; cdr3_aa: CALTPPHPNYAYWGIDKLIF
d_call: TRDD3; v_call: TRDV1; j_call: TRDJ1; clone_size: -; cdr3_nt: TGTGCTCTTGGGAACCTCGGGGGGATACGCCCGGTGTCACTCATCTTT; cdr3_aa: CALGNLGGIRPVSLIF
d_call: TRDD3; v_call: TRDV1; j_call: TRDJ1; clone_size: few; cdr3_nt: TGTGCTCTTGGGGAACTATTTACCTACGGTACTGGGGGATGCAACGTCATCTTT; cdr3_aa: CALGELFTYGTGGCNVIF
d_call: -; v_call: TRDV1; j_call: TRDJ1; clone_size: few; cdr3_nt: TGTGCTCTTGGTCCCTTCCGTTATAAACTCATCTTT; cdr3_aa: CALGPFRYKLIF
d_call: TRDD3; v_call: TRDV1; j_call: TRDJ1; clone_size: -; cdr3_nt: TGTGCTCTTGGGGAACCGCCCCTTTGGGGATACGCGGCCGATAAACTCATCTTT; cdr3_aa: CALGEPPLWGYAADKLIF
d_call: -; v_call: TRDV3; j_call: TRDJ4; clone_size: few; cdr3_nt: TGTGCCTTTAAAAGCCCACGCGGTCGGAGACCCCTGATCTTT; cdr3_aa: CAFKSPRGRRPLIF
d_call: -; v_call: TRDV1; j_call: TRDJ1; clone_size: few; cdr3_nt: TGTGCTCTTGGGTTCATATGGCCCTCTCACACCGATAAACTCATCTTT; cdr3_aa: CALGFIWPSHTDKLIF
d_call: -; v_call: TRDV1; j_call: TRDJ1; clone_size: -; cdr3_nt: TGTGCTCTTGGGGACCATACTCCAATTCCCCCCAGTTCCTTCACCGATAAACTCATCTTT; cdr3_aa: CALGDHTPIPPSSFTDKLIF
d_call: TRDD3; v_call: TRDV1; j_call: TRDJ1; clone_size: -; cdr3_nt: TGTGCTCTTGGGGAACTTAATATCCTACCGTATGTACTGGGGGATACGTCCGATAAACTCATCTTT; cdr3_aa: CALGELNILPYVLGDTSDKLIF
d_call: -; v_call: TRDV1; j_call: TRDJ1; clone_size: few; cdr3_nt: TGTGCTCTTGGGGAACTGCCCGACATCCTAGACTACACCGATAAACTCATCTTT; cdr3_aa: CALGELPDILDYTDKLIF
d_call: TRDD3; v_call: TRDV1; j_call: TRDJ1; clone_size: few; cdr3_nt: TGTGCTCTTGGGGACCCCTGGGGGGCCACCGATAAACTCATCTTT; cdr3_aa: CALGDPWGATDKLIF
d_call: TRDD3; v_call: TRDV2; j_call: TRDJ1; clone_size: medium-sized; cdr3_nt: TGTGCCTGTGACACCGGGGGATACCCACCTCCCACCGATAAACTCATCTTT; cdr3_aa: CACDTGGYPPPTDKLIF
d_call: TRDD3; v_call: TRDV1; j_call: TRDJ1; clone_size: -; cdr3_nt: TGTGCTCTTGGGGAAGCCCTAGGCTGGGGGTACACCGATAAACTCATCTTT; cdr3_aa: CALGEALGWGYTDKLIF
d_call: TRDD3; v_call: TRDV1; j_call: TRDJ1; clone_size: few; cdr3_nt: TGTGCTCTTGGAATGGCCTACCTTCATGCGTACTGGGGGCCATACACCGATAAACTCATCTTT; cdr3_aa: CALGMAYLHAYWGPYTDKLIF
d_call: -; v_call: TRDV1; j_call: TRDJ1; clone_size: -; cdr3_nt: TGTGCTCTTGGGGCCTGCTCAAGGCCTTCGCCCTACACCGATAAACTCATCTTT; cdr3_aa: CALGACSRPSPYTDKLIF
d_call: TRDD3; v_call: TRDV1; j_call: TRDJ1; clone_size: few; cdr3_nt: TGTGCTCTCGGGGAACTCTTCCGGCCGGGGGATACGCCCGATAAACTCATCTTT; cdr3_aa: CALGELFRPGDTPDKLIF
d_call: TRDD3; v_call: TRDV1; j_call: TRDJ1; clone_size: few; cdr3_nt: TGTGCTCTTGGGGAACCCAAACTTTCCCAGCTCTGGGGGATAGGGAGCCTCATCTTT; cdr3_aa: CALGEPKLSQLWGIGSLIF
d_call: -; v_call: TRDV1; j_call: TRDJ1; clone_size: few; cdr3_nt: TGTGCTCTAATGATTCCTTCCTACGGGGTGGGGGATGAGCCGTACACCGATAAACTCATCTTT; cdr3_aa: CALMIPSYGVGDEPYTDKLIF